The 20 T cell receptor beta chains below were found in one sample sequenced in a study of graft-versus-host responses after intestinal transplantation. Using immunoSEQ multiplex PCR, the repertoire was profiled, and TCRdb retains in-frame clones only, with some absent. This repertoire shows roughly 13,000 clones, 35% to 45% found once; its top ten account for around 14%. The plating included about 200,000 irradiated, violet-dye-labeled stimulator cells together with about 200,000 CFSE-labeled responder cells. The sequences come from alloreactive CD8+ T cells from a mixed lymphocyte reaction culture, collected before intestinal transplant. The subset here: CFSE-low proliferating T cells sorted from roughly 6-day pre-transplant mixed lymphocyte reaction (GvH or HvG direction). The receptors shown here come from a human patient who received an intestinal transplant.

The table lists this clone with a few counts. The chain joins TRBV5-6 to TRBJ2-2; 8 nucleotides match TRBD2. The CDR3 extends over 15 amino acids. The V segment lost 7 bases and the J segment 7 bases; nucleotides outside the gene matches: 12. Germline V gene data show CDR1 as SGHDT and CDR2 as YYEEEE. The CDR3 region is CASLSGREGIGELFF. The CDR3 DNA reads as TGTGCCAGCCTTTCGGGTCGGGAGGGGATCGGGGAGCTGTTTTTT. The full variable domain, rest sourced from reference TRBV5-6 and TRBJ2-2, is DAGVTQSPTHLIKTRGQQVTLRCSPKSGHDTVSWYQQALGQGPQFIFQYYEEEERQRGNFPDRFSGHQFPNYSSELNVNALLLGDSALYLCASLSGREGIGELFFGEGSRLTVL.

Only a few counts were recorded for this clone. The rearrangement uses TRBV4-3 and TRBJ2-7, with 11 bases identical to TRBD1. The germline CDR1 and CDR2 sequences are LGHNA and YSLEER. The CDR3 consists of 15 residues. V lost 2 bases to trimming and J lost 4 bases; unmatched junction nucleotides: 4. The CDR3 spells CASSQTGTGGYEQYF. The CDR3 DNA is TGCGCCAGCAGCCAAACCGGGACAGGGGGATACGAGCAGTACTTC.

CDR3 residues: CASSRGTSGPPYQETQYF. The DNA for the CDR3 is TGTGCCAGCAGCAGGGGGACTAGCGGGCCCCCGTACCAAGAGACCCAGTACTTC. The genes are TRBV27 and TRBJ2-5, with TRBD2 matching over 12 bases. Per germline, CDR1 MNHEY and CDR2 SMNVEV (reference sequence). The CDR3 consists of 18 residues. V shed 6 bases and J 0 bases; nucleotides not matched to a gene: 11.

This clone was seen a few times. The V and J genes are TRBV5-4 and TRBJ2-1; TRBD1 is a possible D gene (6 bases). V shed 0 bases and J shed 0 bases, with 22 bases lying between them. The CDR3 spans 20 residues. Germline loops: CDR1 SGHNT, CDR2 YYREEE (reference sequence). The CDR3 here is CASSLAWTDVLGSSYNEQFF. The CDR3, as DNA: TGTGCCAGCAGCTTGGCATGGACAGACGTCCTCGGTAGCTCCTACAATGAGCAGTTCTTC.

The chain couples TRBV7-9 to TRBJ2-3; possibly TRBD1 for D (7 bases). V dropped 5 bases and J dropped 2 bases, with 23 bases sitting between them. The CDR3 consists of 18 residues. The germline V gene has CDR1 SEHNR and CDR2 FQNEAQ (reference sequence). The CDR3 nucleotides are TGTGCCAGCAGCGCCACGGCGGGACAGTTTCTTATCACAGATACGCAGTATTTT. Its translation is CASSATAGQFLITDTQYF.

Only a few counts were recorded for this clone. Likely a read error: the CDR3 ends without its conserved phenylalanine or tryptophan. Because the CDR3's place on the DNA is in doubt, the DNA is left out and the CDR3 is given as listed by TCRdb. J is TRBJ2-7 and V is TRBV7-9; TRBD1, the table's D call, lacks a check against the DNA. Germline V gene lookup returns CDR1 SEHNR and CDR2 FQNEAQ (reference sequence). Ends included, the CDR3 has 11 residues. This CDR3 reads CASSLGGQPWI.

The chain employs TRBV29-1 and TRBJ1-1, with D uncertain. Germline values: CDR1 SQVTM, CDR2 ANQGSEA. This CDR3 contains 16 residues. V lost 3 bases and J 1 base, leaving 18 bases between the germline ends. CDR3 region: CSVEVYRPAGNTEAFF. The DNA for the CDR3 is TGCAGCGTTGAGGTCTACCGACCCGCGGGGAACACTGAAGCTTTCTTT.

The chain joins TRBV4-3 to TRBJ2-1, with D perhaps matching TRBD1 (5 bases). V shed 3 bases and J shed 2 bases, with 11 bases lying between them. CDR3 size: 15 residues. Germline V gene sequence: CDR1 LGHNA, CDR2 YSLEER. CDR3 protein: CASSHGTGTYNEQFF. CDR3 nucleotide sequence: TGCGCCAGCAGCCACGGCACAGGTACCTACAATGAGCAGTTCTTC.

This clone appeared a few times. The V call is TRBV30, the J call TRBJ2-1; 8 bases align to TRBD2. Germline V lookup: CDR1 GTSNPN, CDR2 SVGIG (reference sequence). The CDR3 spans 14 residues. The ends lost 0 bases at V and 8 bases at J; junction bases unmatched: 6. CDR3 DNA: TGTGCCTGGAGTGTCGGGACTAGTAGCGATGAGCAGTTCTTC. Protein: CAWSVGTSSDEQFF.

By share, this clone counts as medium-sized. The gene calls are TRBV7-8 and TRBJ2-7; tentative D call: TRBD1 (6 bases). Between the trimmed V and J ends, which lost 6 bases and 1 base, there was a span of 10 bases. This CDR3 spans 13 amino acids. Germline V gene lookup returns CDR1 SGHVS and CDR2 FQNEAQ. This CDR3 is CASRPTGSYEQYF. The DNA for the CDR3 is TGTGCCAGCAGGCCTACAGGGTCCTACGAGCAGTACTTC.

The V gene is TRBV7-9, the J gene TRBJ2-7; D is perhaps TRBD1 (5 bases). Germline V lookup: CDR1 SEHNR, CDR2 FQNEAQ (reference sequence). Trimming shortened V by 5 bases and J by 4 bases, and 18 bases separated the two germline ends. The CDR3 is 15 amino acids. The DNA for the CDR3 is TGTGCCAGCAGCGCGACAGCTGAAGAATTTTACGAGCAGTACTTC. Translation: CASSATAEEFYEQYF. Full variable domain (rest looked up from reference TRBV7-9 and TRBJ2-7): DTGVSQNPRHKITKRGQNVTFRCDPISEHNRLYWYRQTLGQGPEFLTYFQNEAQLEKSRLLSDRFSAERPKGSFSTLEIQRTEQGDSAMYLCASSATAEEFYEQYFGPGTRLTVT.

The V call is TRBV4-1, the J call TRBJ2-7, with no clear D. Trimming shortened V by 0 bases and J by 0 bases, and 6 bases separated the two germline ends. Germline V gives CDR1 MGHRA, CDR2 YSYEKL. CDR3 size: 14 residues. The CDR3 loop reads CASSQEGSSYEQYF. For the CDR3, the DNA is TGCGCCAGCAGCCAAGAGGGCAGCTCCTACGAGCAGTACTTC.

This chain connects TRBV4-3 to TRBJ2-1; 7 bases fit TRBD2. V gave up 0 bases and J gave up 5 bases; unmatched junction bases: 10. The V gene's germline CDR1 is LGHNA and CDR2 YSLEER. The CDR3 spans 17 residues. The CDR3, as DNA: TGCGCCAGCAGCCAAGATAGAGGGTGGGGGGGAGACAATGAGCAGTTCTTC. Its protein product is CASSQDRGWGGDNEQFF.

CDR3 sequence: CASSLDLSYNEQFF. The CDR3 nucleotides are TGTGCCAGCAGCTTAGACCTTTCCTACAATGAGCAGTTCTTC. The J gene is TRBJ2-1, the V gene TRBV11-2, with D uncertain. Between the trimmed V and J ends, which lost 0 bases and 1 base, there was a span of 4 bases. Germline lookup yields CDR1 SGHAT and CDR2 FQNNGV. The CDR3 covers 14 residues. The full variable domain, rest sourced from reference TRBV11-2 and TRBJ2-1, is EAGVAQSPRYKIIEKRQSVAFWCNPISGHATLYWYQQILGQGPKLLIQFQNNGVVDDSQLPKDRFSAERLKGVDSTLKIQPAKLEDSAVYLCASSLDLSYNEQFFGPGTRLTVL.

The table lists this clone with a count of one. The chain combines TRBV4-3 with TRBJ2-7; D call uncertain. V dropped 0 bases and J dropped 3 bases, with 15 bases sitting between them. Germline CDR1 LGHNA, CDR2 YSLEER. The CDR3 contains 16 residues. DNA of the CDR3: TGCGCCAGCAGCCAAGAGGTAGACACCCCACTCTACGAGCAGTACTTC. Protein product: CASSQEVDTPLYEQYF.

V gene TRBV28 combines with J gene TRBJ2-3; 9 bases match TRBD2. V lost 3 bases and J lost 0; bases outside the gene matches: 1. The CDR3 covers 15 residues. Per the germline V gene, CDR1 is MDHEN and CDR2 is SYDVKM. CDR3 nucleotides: TGTGCCAGCAGTTTTACTAGCGGGAGCACAGATACGCAGTATTTT. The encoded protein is CASSFTSGSTDTQYF.

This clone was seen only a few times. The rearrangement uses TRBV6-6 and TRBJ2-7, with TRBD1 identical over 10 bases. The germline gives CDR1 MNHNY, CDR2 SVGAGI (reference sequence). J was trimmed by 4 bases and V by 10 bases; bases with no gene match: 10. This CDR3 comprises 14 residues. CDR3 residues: CATSLGTGEYEQYF. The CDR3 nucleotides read TGTGCCACATCACTCGGGACAGGGGAGTACGAGCAGTACTTC.

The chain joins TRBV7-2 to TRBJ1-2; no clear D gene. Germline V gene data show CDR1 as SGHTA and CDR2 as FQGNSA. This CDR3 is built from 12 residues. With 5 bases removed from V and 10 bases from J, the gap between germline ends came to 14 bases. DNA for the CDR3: TGTGCCAGCAGCAAAGACATCCGAGCCTACACCTTC. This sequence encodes CASSKDIRAYTF.

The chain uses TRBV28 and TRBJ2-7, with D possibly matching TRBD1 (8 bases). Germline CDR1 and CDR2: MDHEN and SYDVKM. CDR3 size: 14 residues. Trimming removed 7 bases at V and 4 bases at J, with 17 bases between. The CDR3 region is CASKGQGGGYEQYF. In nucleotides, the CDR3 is TGTGCCAGCAAAGGACAGGGAGGGGGTTACGAGCAGTACTTC.

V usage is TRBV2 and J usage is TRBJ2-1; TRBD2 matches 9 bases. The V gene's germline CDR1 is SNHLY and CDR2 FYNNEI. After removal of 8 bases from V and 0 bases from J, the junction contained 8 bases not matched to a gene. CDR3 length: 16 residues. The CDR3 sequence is CASSTSGPSSYNEQFF. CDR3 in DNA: TGTGCCAGCTCGACTAGCGGTCCCAGCTCCTACAATGAGCAGTTCTTC.